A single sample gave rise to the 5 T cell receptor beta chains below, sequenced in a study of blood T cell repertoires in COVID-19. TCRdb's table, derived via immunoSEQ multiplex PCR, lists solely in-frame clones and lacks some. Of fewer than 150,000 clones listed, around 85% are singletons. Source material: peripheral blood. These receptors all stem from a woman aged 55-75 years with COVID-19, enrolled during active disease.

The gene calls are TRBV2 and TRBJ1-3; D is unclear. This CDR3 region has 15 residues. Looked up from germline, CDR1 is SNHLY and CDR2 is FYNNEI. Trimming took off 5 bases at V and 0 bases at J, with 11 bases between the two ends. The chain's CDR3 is CASSPEGSSGNTIYF. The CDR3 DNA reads TGTGCCAGCAGTCCCGAGGGTAGCTCTGGAAACACCATATATTTT.

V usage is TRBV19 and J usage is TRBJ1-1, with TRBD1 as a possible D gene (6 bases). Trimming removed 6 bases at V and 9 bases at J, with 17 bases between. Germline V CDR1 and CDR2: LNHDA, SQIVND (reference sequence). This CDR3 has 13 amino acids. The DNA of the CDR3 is TGTGCCAGTAGACCTAACAGGGTAGTCAAAGCTTTCTTT. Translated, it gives CASRPNRVVKAFF.

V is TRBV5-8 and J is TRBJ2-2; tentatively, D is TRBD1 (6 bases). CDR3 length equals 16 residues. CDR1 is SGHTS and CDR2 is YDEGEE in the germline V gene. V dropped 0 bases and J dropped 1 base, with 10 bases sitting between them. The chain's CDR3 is CASSLETGENTGELFF. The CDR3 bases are TGTGCCAGCAGCTTGGAGACAGGAGAGAACACCGGGGAGCTGTTTTTT. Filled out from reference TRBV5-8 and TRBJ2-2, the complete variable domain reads EAGVTQSPTHLIKTRGQQATLRCSPISGHTSVYWYQQALGLGLQFLLWYDEGEERNRGNFPPRFSGRQFPNYSSELNVNALELEDSALYLCASSLETGENTGELFFGEGSRLTVL.

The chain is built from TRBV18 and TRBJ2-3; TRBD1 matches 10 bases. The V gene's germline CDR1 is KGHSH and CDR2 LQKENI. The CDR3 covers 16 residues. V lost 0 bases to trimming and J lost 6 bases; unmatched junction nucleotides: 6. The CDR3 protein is CASSPPEGQGLDTQYF. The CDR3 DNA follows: TGTGCCAGCTCACCACCTGAGGGACAGGGGTTGGATACGCAGTATTTT.

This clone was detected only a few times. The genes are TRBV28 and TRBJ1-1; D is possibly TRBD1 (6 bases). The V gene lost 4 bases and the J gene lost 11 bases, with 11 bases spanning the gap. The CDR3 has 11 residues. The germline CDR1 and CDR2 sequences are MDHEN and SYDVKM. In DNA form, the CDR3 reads TGTGCCAGCAGTTCACAGGGAAAGGCTTTCTTT. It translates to CASSSQGKAFF.